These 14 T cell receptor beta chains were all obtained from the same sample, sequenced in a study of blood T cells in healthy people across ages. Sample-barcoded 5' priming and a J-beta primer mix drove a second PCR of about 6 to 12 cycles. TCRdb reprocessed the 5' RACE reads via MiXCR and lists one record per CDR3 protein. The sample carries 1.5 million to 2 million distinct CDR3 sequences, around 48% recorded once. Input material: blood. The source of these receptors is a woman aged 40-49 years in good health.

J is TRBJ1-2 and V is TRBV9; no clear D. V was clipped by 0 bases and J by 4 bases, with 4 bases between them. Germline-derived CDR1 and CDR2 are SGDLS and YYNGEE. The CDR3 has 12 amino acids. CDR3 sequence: CASSVVSYGYTF. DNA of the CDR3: TGTGCCAGCAGCGTAGTGAGCTATGGCTACACCTTC.

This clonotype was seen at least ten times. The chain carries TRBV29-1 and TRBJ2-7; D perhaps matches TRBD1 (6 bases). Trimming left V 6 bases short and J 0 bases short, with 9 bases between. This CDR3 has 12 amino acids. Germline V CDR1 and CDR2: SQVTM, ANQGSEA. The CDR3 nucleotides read TGCAGCGTACAGGGAAGCTCCTACGAGCAGTACTTC. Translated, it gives CSVQGSSYEQYF.

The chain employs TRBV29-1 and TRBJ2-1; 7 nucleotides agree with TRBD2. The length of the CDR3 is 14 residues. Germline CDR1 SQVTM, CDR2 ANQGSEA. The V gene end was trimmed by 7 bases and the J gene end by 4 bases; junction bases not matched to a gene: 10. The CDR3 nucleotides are TGCAGCGGCCGCGGGGGTCTTGGATACAATGAGCAGTTCTTC. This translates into CSGRGGLGYNEQFF.

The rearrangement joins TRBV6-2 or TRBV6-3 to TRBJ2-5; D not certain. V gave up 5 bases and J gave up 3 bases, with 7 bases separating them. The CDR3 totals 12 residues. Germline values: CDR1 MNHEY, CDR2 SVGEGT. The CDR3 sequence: CASSKTEETQYF. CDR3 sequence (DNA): TGTGCCAGCAGTAAAACGGAAGAGACCCAGTACTTC.

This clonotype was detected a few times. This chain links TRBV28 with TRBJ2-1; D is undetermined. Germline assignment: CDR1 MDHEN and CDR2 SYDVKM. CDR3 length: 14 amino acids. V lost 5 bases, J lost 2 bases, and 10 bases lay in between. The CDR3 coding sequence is TGTGCCAGCAGTGTCGAGAGGCCCTACAATGAGCAGTTCTTC. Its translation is CASSVERPYNEQFF. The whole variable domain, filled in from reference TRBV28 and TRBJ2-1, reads DVKVTQSSRYLVKRTGEKVFLECVQDMDHENMFWYRQDPGLGLRLIYFSYDVKMKEKGDIPEGYSVSREKKERFSLILESASTNQTSMYLCASSVERPYNEQFFGPGTRLTVL.

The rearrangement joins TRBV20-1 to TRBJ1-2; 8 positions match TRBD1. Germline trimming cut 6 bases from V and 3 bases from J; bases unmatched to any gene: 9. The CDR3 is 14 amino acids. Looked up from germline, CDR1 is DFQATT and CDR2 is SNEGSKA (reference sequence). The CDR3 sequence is CSAKSRGRDYGYTF. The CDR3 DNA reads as TGCAGTGCCAAAAGCAGGGGGCGCGACTATGGCTACACCTTC.

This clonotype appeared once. This CDR3 is CASSRGQGAGDNQPQHF. The DNA for the CDR3 is TGTGCCAGCAGCCGCGGACAGGGGGCTGGTGACAATCAGCCCCAGCATTTT. The V and J genes are TRBV6-1 and TRBJ1-5, with 11 positions matching TRBD1. The V segment lost 6 bases and the J segment 3 bases; nucleotides outside the gene matches: 10. The CDR3 is 17 amino acids. The germline CDR1 and CDR2 sequences are MNHNS and SASEGT.

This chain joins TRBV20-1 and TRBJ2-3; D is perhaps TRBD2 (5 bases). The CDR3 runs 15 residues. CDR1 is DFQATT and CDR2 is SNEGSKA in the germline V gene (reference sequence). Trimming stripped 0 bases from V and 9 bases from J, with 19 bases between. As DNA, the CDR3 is TGCAGTGCTAGAGAACGGATAGGAGGCCCAAGCACGCAGTATTTT. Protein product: CSARERIGGPSTQYF.

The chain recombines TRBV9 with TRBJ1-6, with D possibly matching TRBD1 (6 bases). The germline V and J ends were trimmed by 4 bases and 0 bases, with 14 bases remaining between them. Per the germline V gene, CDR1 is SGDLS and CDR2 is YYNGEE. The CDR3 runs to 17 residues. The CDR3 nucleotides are TGTGCCAGCAGCACAGACAGGAAGAGCTCCTATAATTCACCCCTCCACTTT. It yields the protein CASSTDRKSSYNSPLHF.

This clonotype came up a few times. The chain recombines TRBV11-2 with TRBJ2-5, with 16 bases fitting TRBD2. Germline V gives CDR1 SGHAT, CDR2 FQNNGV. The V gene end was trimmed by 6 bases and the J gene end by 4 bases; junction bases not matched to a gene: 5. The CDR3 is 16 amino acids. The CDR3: CASRGLAGGALETQYF. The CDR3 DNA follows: TGTGCCAGCAGGGGACTAGCGGGGGGGGCACTAGAGACCCAGTACTTC.

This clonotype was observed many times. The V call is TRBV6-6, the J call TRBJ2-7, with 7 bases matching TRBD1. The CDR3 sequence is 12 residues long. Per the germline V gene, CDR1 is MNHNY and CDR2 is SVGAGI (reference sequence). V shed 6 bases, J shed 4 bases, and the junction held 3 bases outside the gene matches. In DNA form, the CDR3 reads TGTGCCAGCAGAGAACAGGGGTACGAGCAGTACTTC. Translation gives CASREQGYEQYF.

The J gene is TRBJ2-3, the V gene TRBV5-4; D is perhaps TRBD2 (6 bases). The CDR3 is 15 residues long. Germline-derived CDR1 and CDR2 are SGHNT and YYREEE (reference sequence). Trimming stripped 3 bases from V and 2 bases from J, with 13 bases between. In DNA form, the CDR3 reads TGTGCCAGCAGCTCGCGACTAGGAGACACAGATACGCAGTATTTT. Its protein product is CASSSRLGDTDTQYF.

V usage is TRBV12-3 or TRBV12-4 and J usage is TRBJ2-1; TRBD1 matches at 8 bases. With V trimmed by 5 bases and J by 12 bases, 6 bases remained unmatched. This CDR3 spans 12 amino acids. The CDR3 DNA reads TGTGCCAGCAGTGGGGACAGGCGGTGGCAGTTCTTC. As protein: CASSGDRRWQFF.

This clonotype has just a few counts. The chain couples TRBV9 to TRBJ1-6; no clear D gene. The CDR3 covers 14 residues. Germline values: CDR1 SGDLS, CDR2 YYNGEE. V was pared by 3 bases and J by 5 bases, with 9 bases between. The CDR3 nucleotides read TGTGCCAGCAGCGCAGCGGTGGATAATTCACCCCTCCACTTT. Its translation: CASSAAVDNSPLHF.